Listed here are 14 T cell receptor beta chains from one sample, sequenced in a study of T cell responses to AZD1222 COVID-19 vaccine. The protocol was immunoSEQ multiplex PCR, while the TCRdb copy is restricted to in-frame clones and leaves out a portion. The sample lists some 160,000 clones, more than 75% seen once, with just under 2% in the top ten. Sample: peripheral blood, taken 28 days after the second AZD1222 dose. The receptors were sampled from an adult who received the AZD1222 COVID-19 vaccine.

V gene TRBV5-1 combines with J gene TRBJ1-4; the D is unclear. The CDR3 is 15 residues long. V was clipped by 0 bases and J by 1 base, with 7 bases between them. Germline assignment: CDR1 SGHRS and CDR2 YFSETQ. The CDR3 coding sequence is TGCGCCAGCAGCTTGGGATTTGGAACTAATGAAAAACTGTTTTTT. This codes for CASSLGFGTNEKLFF.

V usage is TRBV7-9 and J usage is TRBJ2-7; D gene ambiguous. The germline gives CDR1 SEHNR, CDR2 FQNEAQ (reference sequence). The V end lost 5 bases, the J end lost 0 bases, and 8 bases lay between the germline ends. The CDR3 runs 13 residues. CDR3: CASSPRASYEQYF. The CDR3 region has the DNA TGTGCCAGCAGCCCCCGGGCCTCCTACGAGCAGTACTTC.

The gene calls are TRBV4-1 and TRBJ1-5, with 10 positions matching TRBD1. Germline-derived CDR1 and CDR2 are MGHRA and YSYEKL. V lost 4 bases and J lost 11; bases outside the gene matches: 8. The CDR3 covers 14 residues. The CDR3 DNA follows: TGCGCCAGCAGCCGAGGGACAGGGGACAGGGCCCAGCATTTT. This encodes CASSRGTGDRAQHF.

This clone was counted once. This chain links TRBV28 with TRBJ1-2; 7 bases match TRBD1. The J segment lost 4 bases and the V segment lost 5 bases, leaving 7 bases of the junction unmatched. The CDR3 consists of 14 residues. Germline-derived CDR1 and CDR2 are MDHEN and SYDVKM. CDR3 sequence reads: CASSSPDRLYGYTF. The CDR3, as DNA: TGTGCCAGCAGTAGTCCGGACAGGCTCTATGGCTACACCTTC.

The chain has TRBV2 and TRBJ2-3; D gene uncertain. V was trimmed by 4 bases and J by 5 bases, leaving 4 bases between them. The CDR3 has 11 residues. Germline V CDR1 and CDR2: SNHLY, FYNNEI. In nucleotides, the CDR3 is TGTGCCAGCAGTGTGGGAGATACGCAGTATTTT. Protein product: CASSVGDTQYF.

This clone was seen just once. The chain has TRBV10-2 and TRBJ1-3, with 8 bases that match TRBD1. The germline V gene encodes CDR1 WSHSY and CDR2 SAAADI. Trimming removed 4 bases from V and 6 bases from J; junction bases left unmatched: 17. This CDR3 is 18 amino acids long. CDR3 sequence: CASSGAPTGGGRVNTIYF. DNA of the CDR3: TGCGCCAGCAGTGGGGCCCCCACAGGGGGAGGAAGGGTAAACACCATATATTTT.

V usage is TRBV9 and J usage is TRBJ2-7; D not resolved. Germline V gene lookup returns CDR1 SGDLS and CDR2 YYNGEE. The CDR3 contains 15 residues. The V end lost 1 base, the J end lost 2 bases, and 13 bases lay between the germline ends. The DNA of the CDR3 is TGTGCCAGCAGCGTAAGTCAGGCACTTACCTACGAGCAGTACTTC. Its protein is CASSVSQALTYEQYF. Combining the CDR3 with reference TRBV9 and TRBJ2-7 gives the whole variable domain DSGVTQTPKHLITATGQRVTLRCSPRSGDLSVYWYQQSLDQGLQFLIQYYNGEERAKGNILERFSAQQFPDLHSELNLSSLELGDSALYFCASSVSQALTYEQYFGPGTRLTVT.

The chain links TRBV9 to TRBJ1-5; D uncertain. The CDR3 spans 13 residues. The germline V gene has CDR1 SGDLS and CDR2 YYNGEE. Trimming took off 5 bases at V and 7 bases at J, with 13 bases between the two ends. CDR3 amino acids: CASSARLGQPQHF. CDR3 DNA sequence: TGTGCCAGCAGTGCCAGGCTTGGGCAGCCCCAGCATTTT.

The chain recombines TRBV5-6 with TRBJ2-2, with 7 bases matching TRBD1. V was pared by 6 bases and J by 3 bases, with 5 bases of the junction left unmatched. Per germline, CDR1 SGHDT and CDR2 YYEEEE. The CDR3 contains 14 residues. Here the CDR3 reads CASIRDRYTGELFF. The CDR3 DNA sequence: TGTGCCAGCATCAGGGACAGATACACCGGGGAGCTGTTTTTT.

V usage is TRBV12-3 or TRBV12-4 and J usage is TRBJ2-7; weak D call: TRBD2 (6 bases). V was pared by 4 bases and J by 7 bases, with 8 bases between. The CDR3 consists of 11 residues. The CDR3 coding sequence is TGTGCCAGCAGTTATCGGGGGGAGCAGTACTTC. Translated: CASSYRGEQYF.

The V call is TRBV7-3, the J call TRBJ2-1; TRBD2 agrees at 10 bases. Germline CDR1 reads SGHTA; CDR2 reads FQGTGA. The V gene end was trimmed by 5 bases and the J gene end by 6 bases; junction bases not matched to a gene: 4. The CDR3 totals 14 residues. DNA of the CDR3: TGTGCCAGCAGCGGGGGGACTAGCGTCAATGAGCAGTTCTTC. This gives the protein CASSGGTSVNEQFF. Supplemented by reference TRBV7-3 and TRBJ2-1, the full variable domain reads GAGVSQTPSNKVTEKGKYVELRCDPISGHTALYWYRQSLGQGPEFLIYFQGTGAADDSGLPNDRFFAVRPEGSVSTLKIQRTERGDSAVYLCASSGGTSVNEQFFGPGTRLTVL.

The rearrangement uses TRBV7-2 and TRBJ2-7; 12 bases are shared with TRBD2. The CDR3 sequence is 15 residues long. Per germline, CDR1 SGHTA and CDR2 FQGNSA. The J segment lost 4 bases and the V segment lost 4 bases, leaving 5 bases of the junction unmatched. CDR3 bases: TGTGCCAGCAGCTACTCTAGCGGGGGGGCGTACGAGCAGTACTTC. It codes for CASSYSSGGAYEQYF.

The J gene is TRBJ2-2, the V gene TRBV11-2; D gene ambiguous. This CDR3 has 12 amino acids. V was trimmed by 5 bases and J by 2 bases, leaving 3 bases between them. Germline V gives CDR1 SGHAT, CDR2 FQNNGV. The CDR3 DNA reads as TGTGCCAGCAGCAGAAACACCGGGGAGCTGTTTTTT. Protein sequence: CASSRNTGELFF.

This clone was observed once. The V gene is TRBV24-1, the J gene TRBJ2-1, with D possibly being TRBD2 (6 bases). Trimming removed 2 bases at V and 1 base at J, with 11 bases between. This CDR3 comprises 16 residues. The V gene's germline CDR1 is KGHDR and CDR2 SFDVKD. The CDR3 coding sequence is TGTGCCACCAGTGATTCCGGGACTGAATCCTACAATGAGCAGTTCTTC. The encoded protein is CATSDSGTESYNEQFF.